Sequencing of this TCR beta chain was carried out in a study of T cell responses to AZD1222 COVID-19 vaccine. Across the whole study: The analysis combined second doses at about 4 or about 12 weeks. Whole-study findings and limits: Spike as a whole was targeted by vaccine-associated CD4 TCRs, dominant at 160-218 and 743-854. Samples come after the peak T cell response, not at day 14.

Germline CDR1 MRHNA, CDR2 SNTAGT. This CDR3 region has 14 residues. Trimming took 4 bases from V and 7 from J, leaving 11 bases between them. A word on this clone: What it binds is not known.

Some clones are missing from TCRdb's copy, which holds only in-frame ones; the method was immunoSEQ multiplex PCR. Counted here are 100,000 to 150,000 clones, 87% occurring once; the ten biggest clones make up 8.5% to 10%. The sequence derives from an adult in good health. The V gene is TRBV6-4, the J gene TRBJ1-6; D is perhaps TRBD1 (5 bases). This specimen was peripheral blood, taken on day 0 of AZD1222 vaccination. As DNA, the CDR3 is TGTGCCAGCAGTGTAGGGACCGCGAATTCACCCCTCCACTTT. It yields the protein CASSVGTANSPLHF.